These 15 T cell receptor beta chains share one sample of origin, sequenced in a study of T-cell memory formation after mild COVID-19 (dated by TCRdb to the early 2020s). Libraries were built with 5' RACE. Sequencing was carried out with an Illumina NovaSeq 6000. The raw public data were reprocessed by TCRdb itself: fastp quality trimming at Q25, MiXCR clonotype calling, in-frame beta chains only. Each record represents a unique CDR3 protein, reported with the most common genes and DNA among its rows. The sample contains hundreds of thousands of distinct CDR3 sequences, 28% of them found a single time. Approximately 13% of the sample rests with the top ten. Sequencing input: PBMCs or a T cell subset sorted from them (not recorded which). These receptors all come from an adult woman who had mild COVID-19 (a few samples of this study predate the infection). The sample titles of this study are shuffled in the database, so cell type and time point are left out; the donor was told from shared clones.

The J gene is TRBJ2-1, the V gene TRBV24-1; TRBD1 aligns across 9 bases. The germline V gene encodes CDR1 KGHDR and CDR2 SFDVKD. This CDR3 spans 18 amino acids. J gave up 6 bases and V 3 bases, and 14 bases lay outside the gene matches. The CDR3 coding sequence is TGTGCCACCAGTGATCTACCACTCGGGGACAGGGCCCGCAATGAGCAGTTCTTC. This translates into CATSDLPLGDRARNEQFF.

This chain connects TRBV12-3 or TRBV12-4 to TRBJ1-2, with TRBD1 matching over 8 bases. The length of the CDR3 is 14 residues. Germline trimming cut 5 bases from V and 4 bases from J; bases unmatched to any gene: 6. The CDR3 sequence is CASSLTGGPYGYTF. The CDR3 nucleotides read TGTGCCAGCAGTCTCACAGGGGGTCCCTATGGCTACACCTTC.

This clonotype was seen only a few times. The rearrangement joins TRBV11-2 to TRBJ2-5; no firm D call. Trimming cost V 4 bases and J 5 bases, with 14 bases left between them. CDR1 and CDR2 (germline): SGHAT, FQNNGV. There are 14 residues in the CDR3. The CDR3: CASSSALSWETQYF. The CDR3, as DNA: TGTGCCAGCAGCTCCGCTTTGAGCTGGGAGACCCAGTACTTC.

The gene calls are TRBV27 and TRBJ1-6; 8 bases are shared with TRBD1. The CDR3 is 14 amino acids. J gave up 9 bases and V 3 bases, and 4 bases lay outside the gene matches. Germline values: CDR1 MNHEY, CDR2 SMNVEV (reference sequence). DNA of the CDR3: TGTGCCAGCAGTTTCGGACAGGGCTTTTCACCCCTCCACTTT. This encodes CASSFGQGFSPLHF.

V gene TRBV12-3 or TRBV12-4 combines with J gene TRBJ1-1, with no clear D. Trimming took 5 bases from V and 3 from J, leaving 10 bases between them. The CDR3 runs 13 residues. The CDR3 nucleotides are TGTGCCAGCAGTGCGGACCGATACACTGAAGCTTTCTTT. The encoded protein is CASSADRYTEAFF.

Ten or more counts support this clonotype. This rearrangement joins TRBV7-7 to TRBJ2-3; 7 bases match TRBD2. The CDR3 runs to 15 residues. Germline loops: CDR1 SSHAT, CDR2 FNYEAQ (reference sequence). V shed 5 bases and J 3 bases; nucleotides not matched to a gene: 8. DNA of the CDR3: TGTGCCAGCAGCCCCCTAGCGGCACGGACAGATACGCAGTATTTT. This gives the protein CASSPLAARTDTQYF.

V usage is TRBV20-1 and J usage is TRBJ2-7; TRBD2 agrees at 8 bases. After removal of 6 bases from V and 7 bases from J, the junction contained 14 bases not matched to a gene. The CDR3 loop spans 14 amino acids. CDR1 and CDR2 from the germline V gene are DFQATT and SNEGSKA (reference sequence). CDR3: CSAASGRGLGEQYF. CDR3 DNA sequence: TGCAGTGCCGCGAGCGGGAGAGGGTTGGGGGAGCAGTACTTC.

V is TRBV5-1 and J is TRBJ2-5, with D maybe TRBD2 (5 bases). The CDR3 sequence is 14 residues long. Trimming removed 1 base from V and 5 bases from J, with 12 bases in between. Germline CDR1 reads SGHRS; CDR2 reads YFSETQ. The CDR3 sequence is CASSLHPEGETQYF. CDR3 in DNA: TGCGCCAGCAGCTTGCACCCTGAGGGCGAGACCCAGTACTTC.

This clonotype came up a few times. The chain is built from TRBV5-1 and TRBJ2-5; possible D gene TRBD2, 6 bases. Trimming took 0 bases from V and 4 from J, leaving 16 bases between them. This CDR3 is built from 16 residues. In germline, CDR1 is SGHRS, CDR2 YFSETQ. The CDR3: CASSLEAGPAGETQYF. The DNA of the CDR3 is TGCGCCAGCAGCTTGGAGGCGGGGCCGGCGGGAGAGACCCAGTACTTC.

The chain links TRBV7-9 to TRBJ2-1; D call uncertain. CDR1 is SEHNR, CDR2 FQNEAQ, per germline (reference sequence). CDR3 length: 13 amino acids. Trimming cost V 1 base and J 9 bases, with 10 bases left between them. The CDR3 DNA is TGTGCCAGCAGCTTAGTCCTAGTAGTTGAGCAGTTCTTC. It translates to CASSLVLVVEQFF.

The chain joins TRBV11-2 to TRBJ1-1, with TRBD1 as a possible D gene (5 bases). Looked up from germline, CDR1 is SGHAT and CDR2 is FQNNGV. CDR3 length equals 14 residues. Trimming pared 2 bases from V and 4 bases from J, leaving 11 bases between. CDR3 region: CASSLFSGGTEAFF. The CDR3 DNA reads TGTGCCAGCAGCTTATTTTCCGGGGGCACTGAAGCTTTCTTT.

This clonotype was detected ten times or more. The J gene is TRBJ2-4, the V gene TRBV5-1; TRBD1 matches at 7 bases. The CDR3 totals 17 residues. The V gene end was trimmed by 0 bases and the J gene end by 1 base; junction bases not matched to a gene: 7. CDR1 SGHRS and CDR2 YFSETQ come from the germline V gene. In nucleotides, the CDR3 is TGCGCCAGCAGCTTGGGAGGTGGGACAGTCGCCAAAAACATTCAGTACTTC. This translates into CASSLGGGTVAKNIQYF.

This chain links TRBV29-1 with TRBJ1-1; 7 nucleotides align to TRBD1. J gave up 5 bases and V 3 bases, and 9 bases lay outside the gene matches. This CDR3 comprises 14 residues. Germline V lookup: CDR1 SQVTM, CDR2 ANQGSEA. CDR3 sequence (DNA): TGCAGCGTTGAGAGGAGGGGACAGAAAACTGAAGCTTTCTTT. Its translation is CSVERRGQKTEAFF.

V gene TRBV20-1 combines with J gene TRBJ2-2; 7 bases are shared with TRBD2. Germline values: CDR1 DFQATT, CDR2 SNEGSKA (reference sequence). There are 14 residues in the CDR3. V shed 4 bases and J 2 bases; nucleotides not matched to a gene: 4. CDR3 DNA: TGCAGTGCTAACCAGCGGGATAACACCGGGGAGCTGTTTTTT. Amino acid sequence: CSANQRDNTGELFF.

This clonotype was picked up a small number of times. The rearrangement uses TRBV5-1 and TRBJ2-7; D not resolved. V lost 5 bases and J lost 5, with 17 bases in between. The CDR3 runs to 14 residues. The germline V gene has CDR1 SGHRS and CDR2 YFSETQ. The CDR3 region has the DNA TGCGCCAGCAGACCCGAGTGGGGTGCCGACGAGCAGTACTTC. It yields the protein CASRPEWGADEQYF.